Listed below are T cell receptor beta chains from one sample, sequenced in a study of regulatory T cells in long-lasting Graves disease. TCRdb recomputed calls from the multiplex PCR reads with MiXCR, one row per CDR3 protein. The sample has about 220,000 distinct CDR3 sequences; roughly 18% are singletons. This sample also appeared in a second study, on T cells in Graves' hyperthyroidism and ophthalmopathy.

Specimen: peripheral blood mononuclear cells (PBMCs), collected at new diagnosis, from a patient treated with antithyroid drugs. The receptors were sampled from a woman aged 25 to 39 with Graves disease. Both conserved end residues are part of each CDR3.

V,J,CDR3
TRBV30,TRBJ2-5,CAWSVSLIGGLQETQYF
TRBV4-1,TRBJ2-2,CASSHALRQGAAGELFF
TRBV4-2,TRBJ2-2,CASSRNEAPTGELFF
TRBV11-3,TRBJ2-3,CASSLSSGGATDTQYF
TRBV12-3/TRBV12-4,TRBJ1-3,CASSLAGGARASGNTIYF
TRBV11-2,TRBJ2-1,CASSLVGGSVMREQFF
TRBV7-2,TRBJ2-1,CASSLIGGSGRARTYNEQFF
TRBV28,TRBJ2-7,CASSHRTGTYEQYF
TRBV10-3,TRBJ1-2,CAISDPDRSQGSHGYTF
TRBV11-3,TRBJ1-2,CASSSGQDYGYTF
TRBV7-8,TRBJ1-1,CASSLAGANTEAFF
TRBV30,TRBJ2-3,CAWSGTSTDTQYF
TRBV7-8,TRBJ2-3,CASSYGPTDTQYF
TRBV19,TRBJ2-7,CASSIRDRSYEQYF
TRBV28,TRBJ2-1,CASRPKLAVSYNEQFF
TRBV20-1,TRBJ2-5,CSARRSWETQYF
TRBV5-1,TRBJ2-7,CASSRDRGFYEQYF
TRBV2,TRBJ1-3,CANIELSGNTIYF
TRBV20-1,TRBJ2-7,CSARPIRGDGNEQYF
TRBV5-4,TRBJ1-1,CASSATGLRNTEAFF
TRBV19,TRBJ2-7,CASSTGTVSREQYF
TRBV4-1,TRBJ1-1,CASSQGPDREGTEAFF
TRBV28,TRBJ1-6,CASTPLTGTENSPLHF
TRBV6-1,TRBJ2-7,CASTDQGVYYEQYF
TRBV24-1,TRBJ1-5,CATSDPGQPQHF
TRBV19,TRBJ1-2,CASSSLTGEGDYGYTF
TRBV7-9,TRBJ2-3,CASSPLAVFTDTQYF
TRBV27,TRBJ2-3,CASSLSLRDTQYF
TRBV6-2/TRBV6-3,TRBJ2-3,CASSYSLGDSLTDTQYF
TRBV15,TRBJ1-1,CATSRPGAENTEAFF
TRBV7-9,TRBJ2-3,CASSLRSGKTSGAGSTDTQYF
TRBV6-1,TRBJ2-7,CASGHFGQYF
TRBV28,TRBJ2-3,CASRRQGRGDTQCF
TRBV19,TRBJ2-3,CASSINRGEADTQYF
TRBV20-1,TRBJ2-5,CSAKRTSGVQGTQYF
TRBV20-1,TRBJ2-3,CSAAEGRRDTQYF
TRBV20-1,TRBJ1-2,CSARGFGYTF
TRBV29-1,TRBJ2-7,CSVGGPPAEQYF
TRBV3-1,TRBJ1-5,CASSLEANQPQHF
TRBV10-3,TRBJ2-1,CAIRGRPISNEQFF
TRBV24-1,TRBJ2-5,CATSDPTGDETQYF
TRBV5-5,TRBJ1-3,CASSLGGQSSGNTIYF
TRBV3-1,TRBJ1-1,CASSQATDEAFF
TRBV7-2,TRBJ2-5,CASSLGDRHETQYF
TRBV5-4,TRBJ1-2,CASSLGQQNYGYTF
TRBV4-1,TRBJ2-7,CASSQAQGRGPGEQYF
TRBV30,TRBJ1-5,CAWSVADYSNQPQHF
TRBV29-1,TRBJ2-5,CSVRALETQYF
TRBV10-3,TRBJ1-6,CAISEIGQGNNSPLHF
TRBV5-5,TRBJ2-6,CASSLGQGAKGANVLTF
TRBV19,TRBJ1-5,CASSMTALGVSNQPQHF
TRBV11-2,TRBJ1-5,CASSLKRGGNQPQHF
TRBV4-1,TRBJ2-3,CVSSQDRGGGLADTQYF
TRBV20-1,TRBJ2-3,CSARVVGGRGTDTQYF
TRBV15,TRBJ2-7,CATSRDQGGWEQYF
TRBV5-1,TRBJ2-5,CASSPVGNSQETQYF
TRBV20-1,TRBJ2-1,CSASGQSYNEQLF
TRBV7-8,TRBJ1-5,CASSLSLGDQPQHF
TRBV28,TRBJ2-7,CASSRGGTGTYEQYF
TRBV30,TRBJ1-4,CAWSLREKKLFF